This T cell receptor (beta chain) comes out of a study of blood T cell repertoires in COVID-19. At the level of the study: Samples came from the United States, Italy and Spain, spanning acute and convalescent COVID-19. The cDNA or gDNA used as material had been derived from T cells, B-cell-depleted T cells, or PBMCs.

V lost 5 bases and J 0 bases, leaving 5 bases between the germline ends. CDR1 is SEHNR and CDR2 is FQNEAQ in the germline V gene (reference sequence). This CDR3 has 13 residues. Original analysis: Scientists estimated how many nucleated cells there were by amplifying reference gene primers. TCRdb keeps only in-frame clones here, not all; method: immunoSEQ multiplex PCR. V and J calls and clone size follow that table, whereas D and trimming were derived from the DNA. The sample lists tens of thousands of clones, around 86% seen once, with about 14% in the top ten. Regarding this clone: At the DNA level, this CDR3 is encoded by other sequences in the same sample as well.

The clonotype comes from a human donor in a cohort sampled during active COVID-19. The chain links TRBV7-9 to TRBJ1-3; D gene uncertain. The sample comprised peripheral blood. The chain's CDR3 is CASSPSSGNTIYF. CDR3 nucleotide sequence: TGTGCCAGCAGCCCGAGCTCTGGAAACACCATATATTTT. The variable domain in full, with the rest retrieved from reference TRBV7-9 and TRBJ1-3, is DTGVSQNPRHKITKRGQNVTFRCDPISEHNRLYWYRQTLGQGPEFLTYFQNEAQLEKSRLLSDRFSAERPKGSFSTLEIQRTEQGDSAMYLCASSPSSGNTIYFGEGSWLTVV.